This T cell receptor beta chain was sequenced in a study of technical replicates of blood from a handful of donors. Looked up from germline, CDR1 is MNHEY and CDR2 is SMNVEV (reference sequence). The V end was cut by 6 bases, the J end by 4 bases, with 18 bases between. The CDR3 totals 15 residues. TCRdb's copy holds only in-frame clones and misses some; the assay was immunoSEQ multiplex PCR. The data contain approximately 75,000 clones, approximately 97% of them seen just once; the ten biggest clones take up less than 0.2%. This rearrangement joins TRBV27 to TRBJ1-2; D possibly corresponds to TRBD1 (6 bases). The sequence was collected from a human donor in good health. Sequencing used T cells isolated from PBMCs. CDR3 bases: TGTGCCAGCAGAGCTGAGGCCAGGGGTGTCTATGGCTACACCTTC. It yields the protein CASRAEARGVYGYTF.